These 5 T cell receptor beta chains came from one sample sequenced in a study of cytomegalovirus exposure and HLA in healthy donors. The PCR employed 60 Vbeta primers together with 13 Jbeta primers. Measured with immunoSEQ multiplex PCR; TCRdb has only the in-frame clones, and not every one. The repertoire holds about 150,000 clones, with 80% to 90% as singletons. The material sequenced was PBMCs. Receptor source: a girl aged 5-17 years in good health and CMV-seropositive.

This clone was found a few times. This chain uses TRBV6-1 with TRBJ1-1, with a weak D call TRBD1 (6 bases). The CDR3 spans 16 residues. Trimming removed 4 bases from V and 8 bases from J, with 23 bases in between. The germline V gene has CDR1 MNHNS and CDR2 SASEGT. Here the CDR3 DNA reads TGTGCCAGCAGTGTTGCTACCTCCGGGGGGCATGGGGAAGCTTTCTTT. Translated: CASSVATSGGHGEAFF.

The V and J genes are TRBV5-4 and TRBJ1-2, with TRBD1 identical over 9 bases. The germline CDR1 and CDR2 sequences are SGHNT and YYREEE (reference sequence). This CDR3 contains 14 residues. V lost 1 base, J lost 8 bases, and 6 bases stayed unmatched. The CDR3 sequence: CASSLMGQGGGYTF. In nucleotides, the CDR3 is TGTGCCAGCAGCTTGATGGGACAGGGTGGAGGCTACACCTTC.

The gene calls are TRBV4-1 and TRBJ1-5, with D possibly being TRBD1 (5 bases). The length of the CDR3 is 17 residues. From germline, CDR1 is MGHRA and CDR2 YSYEKL. V lost 0 bases to trimming and J lost 7 bases, with 19 bases between them. This CDR3 reads CASSQDGWQGIGQPQHF. In nucleotides, the CDR3 is TGCGCCAGCAGCCAAGATGGTTGGCAGGGAATAGGGCAGCCCCAGCATTTT.

The chain couples TRBV6-1 to TRBJ1-3; D gene unclear. The CDR3 runs to 18 residues. V was cut by 2 bases and J by 0 bases, with 17 bases left in between. Looked up from germline, CDR1 is MNHNS and CDR2 is SASEGT. CDR3 residues: CASSEMRPSLFSGNTIYF. The CDR3 coding sequence is TGTGCCAGCAGTGAAATGAGGCCAAGCTTATTCTCTGGAAACACCATATATTTT.

The J gene is TRBJ1-2, the V gene TRBV6-5; TRBD1 matches 9 bases. This CDR3 has 13 residues. The V and J ends lost 6 bases and 8 bases, in that order; junction bases with no gene match: 7. Germline-derived CDR1 and CDR2 are MNHEY and SVGAGI. CDR3 in amino acids: CASSMDRGEGYTF. CDR3 nucleotides: TGTGCCAGCAGCATGGACAGGGGAGAAGGCTACACCTTC.